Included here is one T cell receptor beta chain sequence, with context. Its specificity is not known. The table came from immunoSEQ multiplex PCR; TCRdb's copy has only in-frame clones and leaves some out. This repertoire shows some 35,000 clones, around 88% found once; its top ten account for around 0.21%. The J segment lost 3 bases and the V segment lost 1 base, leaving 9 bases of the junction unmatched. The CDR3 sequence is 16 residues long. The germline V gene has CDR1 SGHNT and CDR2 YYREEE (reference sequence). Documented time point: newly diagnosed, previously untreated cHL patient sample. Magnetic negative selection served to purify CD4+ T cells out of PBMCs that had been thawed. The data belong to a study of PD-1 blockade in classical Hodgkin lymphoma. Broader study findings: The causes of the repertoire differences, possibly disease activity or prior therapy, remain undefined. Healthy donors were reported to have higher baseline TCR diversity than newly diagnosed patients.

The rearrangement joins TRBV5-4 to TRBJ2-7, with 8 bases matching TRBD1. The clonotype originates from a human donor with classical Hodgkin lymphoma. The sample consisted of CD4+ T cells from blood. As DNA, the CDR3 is TGTGCCAGCAGCTTGTTCTCCGGGACAGGCCGCTACGAGCAGTACTTC. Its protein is CASSLFSGTGRYEQYF.